The present TCR beta chain was sequenced within a study of blood T cell repertoires in COVID-19. In the study overall: Some COVID-19 samples were acute and others convalescent; all came from the United States, Italy and Spain. T cells, B-cell-depleted T cells, or PBMCs provided the cDNA or gDNA that served as material.

Libraries were prepared by immunoSEQ multiplex PCR; TCRdb keeps only in-frame clonotypes and omits some of them. Here the sample spans 240,000 or so clones, around 89% being singletons. The germline gives CDR1 LNHDA, CDR2 SQIVND (reference sequence). With 6 bases clipped from V and 1 base from J, the junction kept 8 bases outside the gene matches. The CDR3 length is 15 residues. Enrollees, about 18 to 89 years old, lived in approximately 25 US areas. Cohort allocation depended upon clinical history that participants reported. The receptor was isolated from a man aged 35 to 55 who had recovered from COVID-19. The rearrangement links TRBV19 to TRBJ1-1; 7 bases align to TRBD1. Sequencing was carried out using PBMCs or T cells enriched from blood (not recorded which). CDR3 protein: CASRWTGQRNTEAFF. The DNA of the CDR3 is TGTGCCAGTAGATGGACAGGCCAAAGGAACACTGAAGCTTTCTTT.